These 12 T cell receptor beta chains were sequenced from one sample in a study of T cell changes during pregnancy in multiple sclerosis. Produced via immunoSEQ multiplex PCR; TCRdb's table is partial and in-frame only. The sample consists of about 93,000 clones, around 92% of them appearing once. This sample comprised peripheral blood, obtained after pregnancy. The receptors derive from a female donor with multiple sclerosis, enrolled in a pregnancy study.

The rearrangement joins TRBV29-1 to TRBJ2-7; TRBD1 agrees at 7 bases. From germline, CDR1 is SQVTM and CDR2 ANQGSEA. CDR3 length: 13 residues. J lost 3 bases, V lost 2 bases, and 4 bases had no gene match. CDR3: CSVEQGDFYEQYF. The CDR3 coding sequence is TGCAGCGTTGAACAGGGGGATTTCTACGAGCAGTACTTC.

V gene TRBV10-1 combines with J gene TRBJ2-3, with D unclear. The germline V and J ends were trimmed by 0 bases and 5 bases, with 6 bases remaining between them. Germline V CDR1 and CDR2: WNHNN, SYGVQD (reference sequence). The CDR3 loop spans 13 amino acids. The CDR3 region is CASSESRGDTQYF. DNA of the CDR3: TGCGCCAGCAGTGAGTCCCGCGGAGATACGCAGTATTTT.

This clone was recorded a few times. This chain uses TRBV19 with TRBJ2-5; D is unresolved. Germline V gives CDR1 LNHDA, CDR2 SQIVND (reference sequence). This CDR3 is built from 12 residues. V lost 1 base and J lost 4, with 4 bases in between. The CDR3 bases are TGTGCCAGTAGTATAGGGGCAGAGACCCAGTACTTC. It yields the protein CASSIGAETQYF.

The CDR3 sequence is CASSQGVPSGGAYTDTQYF. DNA for the CDR3: TGCGCCAGCAGCCAAGGGGTTCCTAGCGGGGGGGCTTACACAGATACGCAGTATTTT. The rearrangement joins TRBV4-3 to TRBJ2-3; 12 bases match TRBD2. V was pared by 1 base and J by 2 bases, with 10 bases of the junction left unmatched. The CDR3 runs to 19 residues. Germline CDR1 and CDR2: LGHNA and YSLEER.

Only a few counts were recorded for this clone. The chain joins TRBV5-1 to TRBJ1-2, with D maybe TRBD1 (5 bases). The germline V and J ends were trimmed by 3 bases and 4 bases, with 22 bases remaining between them. The germline V gene has CDR1 SGHRS and CDR2 YFSETQ. There are 17 residues in the CDR3. In DNA, the CDR3 is TGCGCCAGCAGCTGGGAGGGCGGTGGGGCATTTCGCTATGGCTACACCTTC. Its protein is CASSWEGGGAFRYGYTF.

V gene TRBV15 combines with J gene TRBJ1-5, with D possibly matching TRBD1 (6 bases). CDR3 size: 16 residues. CDR1 is LNHNV and CDR2 is YYDKDF in the germline V gene (reference sequence). The V gene lost 0 bases and the J gene lost 2 bases, with 11 bases spanning the gap. Here the CDR3 reads CATSRDRSGGNQPQHF. CDR3 sequence (DNA): TGTGCCACCAGCAGAGATCGTTCAGGGGGCAATCAGCCCCAGCATTTT.

The rearrangement links TRBV9 to TRBJ2-3; the match to TRBD2 covers 8 bases. Germline assignment: CDR1 SGDLS and CDR2 YYNGEE. The CDR3 has 16 residues. V trimming: 2 bases; J trimming: 0 bases; junction bases outside the gene matches: 5. The CDR3 region has the DNA TGTGCCAGCAGCGTTAGCGGGGACCCTAGCACAGATACGCAGTATTTT. Protein product: CASSVSGDPSTDTQYF.

The chain employs TRBV5-4 and TRBJ2-3; TRBD2 matches 9 bases. Germline trimming cut 4 bases from V and 5 bases from J; bases unmatched to any gene: 8. This CDR3 is 15 amino acids long. Germline V gene sequence: CDR1 SGHNT, CDR2 YYREEE (reference sequence). CDR3 DNA: TGTGCCAGCAGCCCCGGCGGGAGGGCCAAAGATACGCAGTATTTT. It is translated as CASSPGGRAKDTQYF.

The rearrangement uses TRBV7-8 and TRBJ2-2; TRBD2 matches 10 bases. The CDR3 sequence is 17 residues long. The junction had 8 bases not matched to a gene; V was cut back by 4 bases and J by 3 bases. CDR1 SGHVS and CDR2 FQNEAQ come from the germline V gene. Written as DNA, the CDR3 is TGTGCCAGCAGCTCACCCAGCGGGAGGGGACACACCGGGGAGCTGTTTTTT. Its protein is CASSSPSGRGHTGELFF.

The gene calls are TRBV29-1 and TRBJ1-2; 9 bases line up with TRBD1. The CDR3 covers 16 residues. Germline V gene lookup returns CDR1 SQVTM and CDR2 ANQGSEA. V lost 7 bases, J lost 1 base, and 13 bases stayed unmatched. The CDR3 coding sequence is TGCAGCGCCGTATCGGGACAGGGCTCGATTAACTATGGCTACACCTTC. Its protein is CSAVSGQGSINYGYTF.

The chain employs TRBV15 and TRBJ2-1, with 7 bases aligning to TRBD2. The trim removed 4 bases at V and 5 bases at J, leaving 5 bases unmatched. The CDR3 runs 14 residues. Germline lookup yields CDR1 LNHNV and CDR2 YYDKDF (reference sequence). The CDR3 region has the DNA TGTGCCACCAGCAAGAGCGGGAACAACAATGAGCAGTTCTTC. The encoded protein is CATSKSGNNNEQFF.

The chain carries TRBV9 and TRBJ2-7; 7 positions match TRBD2. CDR1 is SGDLS, CDR2 YYNGEE, per germline. V lost 0 bases and J lost 3; bases outside the gene matches: 3. CDR3 length equals 14 residues. The chain's CDR3 is CASSVAAGHYEQYF. CDR3 nucleotides: TGTGCCAGCAGCGTAGCAGCGGGGCACTACGAGCAGTACTTC.